A selection of T cell receptor beta chains follows, all from one sample in a study of blood T cells in healthy people across ages. One entry per CDR3 protein results from TCRdb running MiXCR on the 5' RACE reads. The sample consists of 800,000 to 950,000 distinct CDR3 sequences, about 27% of them appearing once. The same data also went into a second study, on T cells of mothers and their children.

The specimen sequenced was blood. These receptor sequences come from a woman aged 40-49 years in good health. The CDR3 runs from the conserved cysteine through the conserved F or W. The D gene is left open where the match is weak. A clone size is listed for some rows: how often the clone was seen (once, few, many), or a class if it is expanded.

NA	TRBJ1-2	NA	TRBV25-1	CASSGGPSGHYGYTF	TGTGCCAGCAGTGGCGGACCTTCGGGACACTATGGCTACACCTTC
TRBD1	TRBJ1-5	NA	TRBV4-3	CASSLWTGSNQPQHF	TGCGCCAGCAGCCTCTGGACAGGGAGCAATCAGCCCCAGCATTTT
NA	TRBJ2-1	many	TRBV7-6	CASSWQTYNEQFF	TGTGCCAGCAGCTGGCAAACCTACAATGAGCAGTTCTTC
NA	TRBJ1-1	NA	TRBV20-1	CSARDPRGDTEAFF	TGCAGTGCTAGAGATCCCAGGGGTGACACTGAAGCTTTCTTT
NA	TRBJ2-5	few	TRBV20-1	CSARFRTRGGETQYF	TGCAGTGCTAGGTTCCGGACTCGGGGCGGGGAGACCCAGTACTTC
TRBD1	TRBJ2-7	NA	TRBV9	CASSAHPGTGNHEQYF	TGTGCCAGCAGCGCACATCCCGGGACAGGGAACCACGAGCAGTACTTC
NA	TRBJ2-2	NA	TRBV7-6	CASSARDGELFF	TGTGCCAGCAGCGCGCGGGACGGGGAGCTGTTTTTT
NA	TRBJ2-2	NA	TRBV28	CASSLGTRTGELFF	TGTGCCAGCAGTTTAGGGACACGGACGGGGGAGCTGTTTTTT
TRBD1	TRBJ2-7	few	TRBV28	CASSLRRLGQIIFSYEQYF	TGTGCCAGCAGTTTAAGGAGGCTGGGACAGATCATATTTTCCTACGAGCAGTACTTC
TRBD2	TRBJ2-3	many	TRBV7-9	CASGPAGGLADTQYF	TGTGCCAGCGGGCCAGCGGGGGGGCTGGCAGATACGCAGTATTTT
NA	TRBJ2-4	few	TRBV2	CASSEAGVNEQYF	TGTGCCAGCAGTGAAGCTGGGGTGAATGAGCAGTACTTC
NA	TRBJ1-2	few	TRBV6-6	CASSYKGQSGYGYTF	TGTGCCAGCAGTTACAAAGGACAATCTGGCTATGGCTACACCTTC
TRBD1	TRBJ1-2	NA	TRBV20-1	CSANRDSAEGYTF	TGCAGTGCGAACAGGGACAGTGCGGAGGGCTACACCTTC
TRBD1	TRBJ2-5	many	TRBV20-1	CSARPDRGQETQYF	TGCAGTGCTAGACCAGACAGGGGGCAGGAGACCCAGTACTTC
NA	TRBJ1-2	once	TRBV14	CASNQVWTNYGYTF	TGTGCCAGCAACCAAGTTTGGACTAACTATGGCTACACCTTC
TRBD1	TRBJ1-5	NA	TRBV7-2	CASSSDRGGLPQHF	TGTGCCAGCAGCTCGGACAGGGGAGGGCTGCCCCAGCATTTT
NA	TRBJ1-5	NA	TRBV6-5	CASSWNIRNQPQHF	TGTGCCAGCAGTTGGAATATTCGCAATCAGCCCCAGCATTTT
NA	TRBJ2-1	NA	TRBV21-1	CASITSGVNNEQFF	TGTGCCAGCATCACTAGCGGGGTGAACAATGAGCAGTTCTTC
TRBD1	TRBJ2-6	NA	TRBV7-3	CASSLTGTGTGANVLTF	TGTGCCAGCAGCTTAACTGGGACAGGGACTGGGGCCAACGTCCTGACTTTC
NA	TRBJ1-5	NA	TRBV19	CASSMRDYSNQPQHF	TGTGCCAGTAGTATGCGAGATTATAGCAATCAGCCCCAGCATTTT
NA	TRBJ2-2	NA	TRBV7-7	CASSLGSAAGELFF	TGTGCTAGCAGCTTAGGGTCGGCCGCCGGGGAGCTGTTTTTT
NA	TRBJ1-1	many	TRBV20-1	CSASRESEAFF	TGCAGTGCTAGTAGGGAATCCGAAGCTTTCTTT
NA	TRBJ2-1	NA	TRBV5-1	CASSLDSSSPYNEQFF	TGCGCCAGCAGCCTGGACAGTTCTTCTCCTTACAATGAGCAGTTCTTC
TRBD1	TRBJ1-4	NA	TRBV28	CASRGTVNNEKLFF	TGTGCCAGCAGAGGGACAGTAAACAATGAAAAACTGTTTTTT
NA	TRBJ2-7	NA	TRBV30	CAWSVGSYEQYF	TGTGCCTGGAGTGTCGGCAGCTACGAGCAGTACTTC
TRBD1	TRBJ2-3	once	TRBV12-3/TRBV12-4	CASSLRQGTPTDTQYF	TGTGCCAGCAGTTTGAGACAGGGGACCCCTACAGATACGCAGTATTTT
NA	TRBJ1-5	NA	TRBV5-1	CASSLGRGDQPQHF	TGCGCCAGCAGCTTGGGGCGTGGGGATCAGCCCCAGCATTTT
NA	TRBJ2-3	many	TRBV5-1	CASSLVGADTQYF	TGTGCCAGCAGCTTAGTAGGGGCAGATACGCAGTATTTT
NA	TRBJ2-3	NA	TRBV5-1	CASSPLGGSGLTDTQYF	TGCGCCAGCAGCCCCTTAGGGGGCTCGGGACTCACAGATACGCAGTATTTT
NA	TRBJ2-1	NA	TRBV29-1	CSVISASRTYNEQFF	TGCAGCGTTATCTCGGCTAGCAGAACCTACAATGAGCAGTTCTTC
NA	TRBJ1-2	NA	TRBV3-1	CASSLLGTGPTDGYTF	TGTGCCAGCAGCCTATTAGGAACAGGGCCTACTGATGGCTACACCTTC
TRBD2	TRBJ2-3	NA	TRBV20-1	CSARPPTSGSRDTQYF	TGCAGTGCTAGGCCACCGACTAGCGGGAGTAGAGATACGCAGTATTTT
NA	TRBJ2-7	many	TRBV28	CASSSAGGPYEQYF	TGTGCCAGCAGTTCCGCCGGGGGGCCCTACGAGCAGTACTTC